This T cell receptor (beta chain) was profiled in a study of control samples from healthy donors and cancer patients. The protocol was immunoSEQ multiplex PCR, while the TCRdb copy is restricted to in-frame clones and leaves out a portion. The repertoire holds 120,000 to 150,000 clones, with 75% to 90% as singletons. V lost 5 bases and J 5 bases, leaving 6 bases between the germline ends. CDR3 length equals 12 residues. Germline CDR1 is LGHNT and CDR2 is FRNRAP. This clone was counted only a few times. The receptor was derived from a man aged 25 to 40 in good health. The chain joins TRBV12-5 to TRBJ2-2, with D unresolved. The sample comprised blood. CDR3 coding DNA: TGTGCTAGTGGTAGGGAAACCGGGGAGCTGTTTTTT. It yields the protein CASGRETGELFF.